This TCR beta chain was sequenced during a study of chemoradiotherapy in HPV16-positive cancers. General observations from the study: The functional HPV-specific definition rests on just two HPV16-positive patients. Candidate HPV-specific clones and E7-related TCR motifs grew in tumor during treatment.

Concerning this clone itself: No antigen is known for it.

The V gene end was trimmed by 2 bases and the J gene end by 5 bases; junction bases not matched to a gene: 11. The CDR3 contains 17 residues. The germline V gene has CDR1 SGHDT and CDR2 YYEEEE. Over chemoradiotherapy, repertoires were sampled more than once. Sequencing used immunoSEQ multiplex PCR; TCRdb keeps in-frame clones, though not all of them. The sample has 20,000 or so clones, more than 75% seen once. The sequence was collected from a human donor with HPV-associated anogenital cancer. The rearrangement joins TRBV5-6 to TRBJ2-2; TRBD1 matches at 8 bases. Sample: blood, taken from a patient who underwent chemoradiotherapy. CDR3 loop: CASSLRQGSLGTGELFF. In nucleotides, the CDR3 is TGTGCCAGCAGCTTAAGACAGGGGTCTCTGGGAACCGGGGAGCTGTTTTTT.